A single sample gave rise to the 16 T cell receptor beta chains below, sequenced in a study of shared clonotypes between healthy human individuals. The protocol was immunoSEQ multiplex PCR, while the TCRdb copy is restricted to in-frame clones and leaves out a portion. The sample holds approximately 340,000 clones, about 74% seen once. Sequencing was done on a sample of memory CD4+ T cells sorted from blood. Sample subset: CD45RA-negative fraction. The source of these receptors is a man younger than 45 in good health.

CDR3 residues: CASSARGMAQYF. CDR3 nucleotides: TGTGCCAGCAGCGCCAGGGGGATGGCGCAGTATTTT. The chain uses TRBV7-2 and TRBJ2-3; 7 positions agree with TRBD1. This CDR3 spans 12 amino acids. Germline CDR1 reads SGHTA; CDR2 reads FQGNSA. V lost 5 bases and J lost 10; bases outside the gene matches: 6.

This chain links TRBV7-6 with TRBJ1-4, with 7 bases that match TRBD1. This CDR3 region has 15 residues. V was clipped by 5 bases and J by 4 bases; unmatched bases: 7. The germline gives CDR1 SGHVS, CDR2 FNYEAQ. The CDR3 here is CASSPRGQGNEKLFF. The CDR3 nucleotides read TGTGCCAGCAGCCCTAGGGGGCAGGGTAATGAAAAACTGTTTTTT.

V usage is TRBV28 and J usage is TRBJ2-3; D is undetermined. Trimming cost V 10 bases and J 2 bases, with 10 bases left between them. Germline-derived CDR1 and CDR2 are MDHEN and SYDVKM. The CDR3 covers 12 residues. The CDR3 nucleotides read TGTGCCACCAGCTCGCACACAGATACGCAGTATTTT. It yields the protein CATSSHTDTQYF.

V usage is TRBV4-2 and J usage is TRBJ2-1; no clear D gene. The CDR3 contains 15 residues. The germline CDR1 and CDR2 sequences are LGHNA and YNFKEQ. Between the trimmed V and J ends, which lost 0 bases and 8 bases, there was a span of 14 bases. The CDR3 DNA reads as TGTGCCAGCAGCCAAGAAGCCTTTCAGGCTGATGAGCAGTTCTTC. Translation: CASSQEAFQADEQFF.

The CDR3, as DNA: TGTGCCAGCTCACCAGGAGTGGGATTCTCTGGAAACACCATATATTTT. It specifies CASSPGVGFSGNTIYF. V and J are TRBV18 and TRBJ1-3; no firm D call. Germline V CDR1 and CDR2: KGHSH, LQKENI. The germline V and J ends were trimmed by 2 bases and 0 bases, with 11 bases remaining between them. CDR3 size: 16 residues.

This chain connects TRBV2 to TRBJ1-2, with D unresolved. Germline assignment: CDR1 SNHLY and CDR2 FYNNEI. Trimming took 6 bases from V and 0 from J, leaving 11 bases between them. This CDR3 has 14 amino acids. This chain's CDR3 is CASRRSGANYGYTF. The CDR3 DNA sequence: TGTGCCAGCAGGAGGTCAGGAGCTAACTATGGCTACACCTTC.

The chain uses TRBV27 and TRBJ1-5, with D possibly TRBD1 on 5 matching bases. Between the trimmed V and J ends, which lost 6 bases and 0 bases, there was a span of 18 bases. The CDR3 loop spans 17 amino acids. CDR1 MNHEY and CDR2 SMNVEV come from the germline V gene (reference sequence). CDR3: CASSRLGQIDSNQPQHF. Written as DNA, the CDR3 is TGTGCCAGCAGCCGCCTGGGGCAGATCGATAGCAATCAGCCCCAGCATTTT.

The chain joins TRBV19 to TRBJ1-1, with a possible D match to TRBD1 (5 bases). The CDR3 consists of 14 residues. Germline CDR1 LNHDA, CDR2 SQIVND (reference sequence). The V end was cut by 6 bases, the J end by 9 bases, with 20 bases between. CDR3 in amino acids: CASSLRTGTVKAFF. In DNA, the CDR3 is TGTGCCAGTAGCTTACGGACGGGGACCGTGAAAGCTTTCTTT.

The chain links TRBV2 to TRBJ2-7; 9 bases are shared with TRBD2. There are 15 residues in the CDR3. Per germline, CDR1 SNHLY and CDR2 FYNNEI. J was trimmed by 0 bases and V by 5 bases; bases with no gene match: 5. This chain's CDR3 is CASSSQREASYEQYF. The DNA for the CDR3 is TGTGCCAGCAGTAGCCAGCGGGAGGCCTCCTACGAGCAGTACTTC.

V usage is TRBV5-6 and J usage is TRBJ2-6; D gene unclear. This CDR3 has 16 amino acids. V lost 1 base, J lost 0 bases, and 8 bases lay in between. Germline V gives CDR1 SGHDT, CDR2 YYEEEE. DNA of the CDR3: TGTGCCAGCAGCTTGAATTGGATCTCTGGGGCCAACGTCCTGACTTTC. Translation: CASSLNWISGANVLTF. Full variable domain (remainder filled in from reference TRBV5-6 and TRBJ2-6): DAGVTQSPTHLIKTRGQQVTLRCSPKSGHDTVSWYQQALGQGPQFIFQYYEEEERQRGNFPDRFSGHQFPNYSSELNVNALLLGDSALYLCASSLNWISGANVLTFGAGSRLTVL.

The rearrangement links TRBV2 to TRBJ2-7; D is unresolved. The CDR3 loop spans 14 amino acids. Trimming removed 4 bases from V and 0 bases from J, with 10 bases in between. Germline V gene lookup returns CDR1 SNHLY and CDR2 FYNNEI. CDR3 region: CASSAQLNSYEQYF. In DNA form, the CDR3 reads TGTGCCAGCAGTGCCCAGCTGAACTCCTACGAGCAGTACTTC.

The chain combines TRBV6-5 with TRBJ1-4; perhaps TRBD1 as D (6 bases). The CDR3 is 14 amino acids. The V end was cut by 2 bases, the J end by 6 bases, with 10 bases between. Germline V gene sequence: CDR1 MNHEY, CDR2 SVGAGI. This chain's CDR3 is CASSYRTADEKLFF. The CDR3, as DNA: TGTGCCAGCAGTTACCGGACAGCGGATGAAAAACTGTTTTTT.

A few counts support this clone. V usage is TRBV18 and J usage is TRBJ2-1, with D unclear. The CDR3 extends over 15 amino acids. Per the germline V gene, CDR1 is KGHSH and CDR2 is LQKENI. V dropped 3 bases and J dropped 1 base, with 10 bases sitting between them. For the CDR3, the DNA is TGTGCCAGCTCACCCCCCGCGAGGTCCTACAATGAGCAGTTCTTC. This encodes CASSPPARSYNEQFF. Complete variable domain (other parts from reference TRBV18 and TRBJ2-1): NAGVMQNPRHLVRRRGQEARLRCSPMKGHSHVYWYRQLPEEGLKFMVYLQKENIIDESGMPKERFSAEFPKEGPSILRIQQVVRGDSAAYFCASSPPARSYNEQFFGPGTRLTVL.

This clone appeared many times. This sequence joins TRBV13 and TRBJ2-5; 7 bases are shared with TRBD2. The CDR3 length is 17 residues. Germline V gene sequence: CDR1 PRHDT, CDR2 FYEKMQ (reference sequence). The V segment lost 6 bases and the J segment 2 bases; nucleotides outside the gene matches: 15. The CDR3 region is CASRILGSAGTQETQYF. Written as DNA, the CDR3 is TGTGCCAGCAGGATACTTGGTTCAGCGGGGACGCAAGAGACCCAGTACTTC.

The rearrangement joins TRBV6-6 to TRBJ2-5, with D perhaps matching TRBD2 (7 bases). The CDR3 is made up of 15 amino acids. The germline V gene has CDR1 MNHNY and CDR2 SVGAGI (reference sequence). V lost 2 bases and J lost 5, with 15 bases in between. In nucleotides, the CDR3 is TGTGCCAGCAGTTACGGGAGGGGGATGAGGGAGACCCAGTACTTC. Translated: CASSYGRGMRETQYF.

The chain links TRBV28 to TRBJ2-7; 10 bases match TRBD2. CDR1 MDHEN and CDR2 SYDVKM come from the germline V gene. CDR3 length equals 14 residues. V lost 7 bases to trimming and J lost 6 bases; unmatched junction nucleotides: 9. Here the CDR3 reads CASKIAGGPPEQYF. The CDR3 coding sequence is TGTGCCAGCAAAATAGCGGGAGGCCCCCCCGAGCAGTACTTC. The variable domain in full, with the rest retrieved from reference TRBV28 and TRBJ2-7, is DVKVTQSSRYLVKRTGEKVFLECVQDMDHENMFWYRQDPGLGLRLIYFSYDVKMKEKGDIPEGYSVSREKKERFSLILESASTNQTSMYLCASKIAGGPPEQYFGPGTRLTVT.